This T cell receptor beta chain was observed in a study of post-analysis software for immune sequencing data. Study-level background: Secondary progressive, relapsing-remitting and progressive-relapsing multiple sclerosis were among the included disease courses.

CDR1 is LNHNV, CDR2 YYDKDF, per germline (reference sequence). The CDR3 is 24 residues long, counting both termini. TCR beta libraries were prepared from cDNA with unique molecular identifiers. Yield was about 500,000 cDNA molecules from approximately 0.91 to 9.4 million T cells. TCRdb ran MiXCR on the PCR reads and lists one entry per CDR3 protein. This sample carries some 890,000 distinct CDR3 sequences, about 57% of them seen once, and the ten largest clones take approximately 4.2%. Notes on the study in general: The normalized Chao1 diversity of multiple sclerosis patients was significantly lower than that of controls. Comparison of patients with controls showed five TRBV segments more frequent in patients, TRBV5-6, TRBV5-1 and TRBV20-1 among them. Strong co-clustering by F measure linked samples that shared a preparation batch.

As concerns this clonotype: Its antigen is unknown. The DNA is omitted, as the CDR3 cannot be located on it reliably, and the CDR3 follows TCRdb's listing.

The rearrangement joins TRBV15 to TRBJ1-2; TRBD1, the D gene given by the table, was not confirmed from the DNA. The sample comprised blood. The receptor comes from a girl aged 10-17 years with multiple sclerosis. CDR3 loop: CATSRDPTLPQFFGPGAGLYGYTF.